Listed below are T cell receptor beta chains from one sample, sequenced in a study of T cell responses to AZD1222 COVID-19 vaccine. The method was immunoSEQ multiplex PCR; TCRdb's version includes in-frame clones alone and lacks a portion of them. This sample has about 160,000 clones; 80% to 90% occur once, and the top ten carry around 5%. Sequenced material: peripheral blood, taken on day 0 of AZD1222 vaccination. The receptors come from an adult in good health. The CDR3 runs from the conserved cysteine through the conserved F or W. A D gene is named only where the DNA matches it firmly. Not every row has a clone size; where given, it reads once, few, many or a size class.

cdr3_aa cdr3_nt clone_size d_call j_call v_call
CASSLGQADYNEQFF TGTGCCAGCAGCTTAGGACAGGCCGACTACAATGAGCAGTTCTTC - - TRBJ2-1 TRBV7-9
CASSFPTGGGNQPQHF TGTGCCAGCAGTTTCCCGACGGGGGGAGGCAATCAGCCCCAGCATTTT - - TRBJ1-5 TRBV6-5
CASGRSESTDTQYF TGTGCCAGCGGCCGGTCAGAAAGCACAGATACGCAGTATTTT - - TRBJ2-3 TRBV27
CASSLEGYGYTF TGTGCCAGCAGCTTGGAGGGCTATGGCTACACCTTC many - TRBJ1-2 TRBV5-4
CASSPVGDYGYTF TGTGCCAGTAGCCCCGTGGGGGACTATGGCTACACCTTC few - TRBJ1-2 TRBV19
CASTRLAGRGEQFF TGTGCCAGCACCCGACTAGCGGGGCGGGGTGAGCAGTTCTTC - TRBD2 TRBJ2-1 TRBV11-3
CASSTSGGTEAFF TGTGCCAGCAGCACCTCAGGGGGAACTGAAGCTTTCTTT - TRBD1 TRBJ1-1 TRBV11-2
CSVTGQGDYNEQFF TGCAGCGTGACGGGACAGGGAGACTACAATGAGCAGTTCTTC few TRBD1 TRBJ2-1 TRBV29-1
CASSQGGGMAYEQYF TGTGCCAGCAGCCAAGGCGGCGGGATGGCCTACGAGCAGTACTTC - - TRBJ2-7 TRBV4-2
CASTRGSGRPGFRETQYF TGTGCCAGCACCAGGGGTAGCGGGAGGCCAGGGTTTCGAGAGACCCAGTACTTC - TRBD2 TRBJ2-5 TRBV27
CASSYSPGARHPYGYTF TGTGCCAGCAGTTATTCGCCGGGTGCCCGACATCCCTATGGCTACACCTTC - - TRBJ1-2 TRBV6-9
CASSFAGLSTYEQYF TGTGCCAGCAGCTTCGCGGGGCTCTCGACCTACGAGCAGTACTTC - - TRBJ2-7 TRBV7-2
CASSHRGLAGGNTGELFF TGCGCCAGCAGCCATAGGGGACTAGCGGGAGGGAACACCGGGGAGCTGTTTTTT - TRBD2 TRBJ2-2 TRBV4-1
CASSLAWGGGGNTIYF TGTGCCAGCAGCTTAGCCTGGGGCGGGGGAGGAAACACCATATATTTT - - TRBJ1-3 TRBV7-2
CASVARKAYNQPQHF TGTGCTAGTGTGGCCCGGAAGGCCTACAATCAGCCCCAGCATTTT - - TRBJ1-5 TRBV28
CASSFRGVNTEAFF TGTGCCAGCAGCTTCAGGGGGGTGAACACTGAAGCTTTCTTT - TRBD1 TRBJ1-1 TRBV3-1/TRBV3-2
CASSFGQGLGEQFF TGTGCCAGCAGCTTTGGACAGGGCTTGGGTGAGCAGTTCTTC - TRBD1 TRBJ2-1 TRBV7-2
CASSLASQNYGYTF TGTGCCAGCAGCTTGGCCAGCCAGAACTATGGCTACACCTTC once - TRBJ1-2 TRBV5-8
CASSLERGGAFF TGTGCCAGCAGTTTAGAGCGGGGAGGAGCTTTCTTT - - TRBJ1-1 TRBV28
CASSFRDREIGELFF TGCGCCAGCAGCTTCCGGGACAGGGAGATCGGGGAGCTGTTTTTT - TRBD1 TRBJ2-2 TRBV5-1
CASSLHRDRRAPQHF TGTGCCAGCAGCCTCCACCGGGACAGGAGAGCGCCCCAGCATTTT - TRBD1 TRBJ1-5 TRBV7-2
CASSLTQGADGYTF TGTGCCAGCAGCCTGACACAGGGGGCTGATGGCTACACCTTC - TRBD1 TRBJ1-2 TRBV28
CASSKGRDADTQYF TGTGCCAGCAGCAAAGGGAGGGATGCAGATACGCAGTATTTT - TRBD2 TRBJ2-3 TRBV4-2
CASSSDRVGTQYF TGTGCCAGTAGTTCGGACAGGGTGGGGACCCAGTACTTC - TRBD1 TRBJ2-5 TRBV19
CASAIGGDLSGANVLTF TGTGCCAGCGCCATTGGAGGTGACCTATCTGGGGCCAACGTCCTGACTTTC - - TRBJ2-6 TRBV13
CASSISYRVNQPQHF TGTGCCAGTAGTATCTCCTACAGGGTTAATCAGCCCCAGCATTTT few - TRBJ1-5 TRBV19
CASSLEGGSDTQYF TGTGCCAGCAGCTTGGAAGGGGGCTCAGATACGCAGTATTTT - TRBD1 TRBJ2-3 TRBV5-4
CASSRGGTQPQHF TGTGCCAGCTCCCGGGGGGGCACTCAGCCCCAGCATTTT - - TRBJ1-5 TRBV3-1/TRBV3-2